These 3 T cell receptor beta chains were sequenced from one sample in a study of blood T cell repertoires in COVID-19. Measured with immunoSEQ multiplex PCR; TCRdb has only the in-frame clones, and not every one. The sample carries approximately 300,000 clones, roughly 86% recorded once. Sequenced input: peripheral blood. All receptors come from a woman in her fifties or sixties with acute or convalescent COVID-19.

This sequence joins TRBV2 and TRBJ2-3; possible D gene TRBD1, 5 bases. V lost 3 bases and J lost 3, with 10 bases in between. The CDR3 covers 14 residues. Germline loops: CDR1 SNHLY, CDR2 FYNNEI. DNA of the CDR3: TGTGCCAGCAGTGAGGGGCTAGTTACAGATACGCAGTATTTT. It encodes CASSEGLVTDTQYF.

This rearrangement joins TRBV29-1 to TRBJ2-5, with TRBD2 matching 7 bases. V gave up 3 bases and J gave up 0 bases; unmatched junction bases: 1. The CDR3 contains 13 residues. Germline V CDR1 and CDR2: SQVTM, ANQGSEA. CDR3 sequence reads: CSVEGGDQETQYF. CDR3 in DNA: TGCAGCGTTGAGGGAGGGGACCAAGAGACCCAGTACTTC.

J is TRBJ1-1 and V is TRBV9, with 7 bases matching TRBD1. CDR3 size: 13 residues. J was trimmed by 6 bases and V by 4 bases; bases with no gene match: 6. Germline V gene sequence: CDR1 SGDLS, CDR2 YYNGEE. CDR3 nucleotides: TGTGCCAGCAGCTTTACAGGGGATCCTGAAGCTTTCTTT. The encoded protein is CASSFTGDPEAFF.